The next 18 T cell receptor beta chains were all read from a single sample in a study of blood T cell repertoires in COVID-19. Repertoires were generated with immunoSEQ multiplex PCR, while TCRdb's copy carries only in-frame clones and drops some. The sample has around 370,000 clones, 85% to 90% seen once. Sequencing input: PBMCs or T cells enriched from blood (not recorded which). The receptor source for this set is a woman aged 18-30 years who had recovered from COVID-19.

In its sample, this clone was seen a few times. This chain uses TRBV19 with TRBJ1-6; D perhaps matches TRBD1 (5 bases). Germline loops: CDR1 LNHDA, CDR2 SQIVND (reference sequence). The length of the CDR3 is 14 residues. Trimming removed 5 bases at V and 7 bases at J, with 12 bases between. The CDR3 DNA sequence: TGTGCCAGTAGTCTCGGGCAGGGAAATTCACCCCTCCACTTT. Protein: CASSLGQGNSPLHF.

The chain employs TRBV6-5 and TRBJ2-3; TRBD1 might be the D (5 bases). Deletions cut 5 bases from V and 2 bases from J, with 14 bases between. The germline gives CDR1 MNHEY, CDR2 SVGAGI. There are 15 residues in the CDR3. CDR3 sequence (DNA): TGTGCCAGCAGTCGCGGTTCAGGGCACACAGATACGCAGTATTTT. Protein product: CASSRGSGHTDTQYF.

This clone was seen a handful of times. The chain's CDR3 is CASSSGIGELFF. In DNA, the CDR3 is TGTGCCAGCAGCTCAGGGATCGGGGAGCTGTTTTTT. The rearrangement uses TRBV5-4 and TRBJ2-2; perhaps TRBD1 as D (5 bases). The V gene lost 3 bases and the J gene lost 7 bases, with 7 bases spanning the gap. This CDR3 comprises 12 residues. The V gene's germline CDR1 is SGHNT and CDR2 YYREEE (reference sequence). Using reference TRBV5-4 and TRBJ2-2 for the parts outside the CDR3, the full variable domain is ETGVTQSPTHLIKTRGQQVTLRCSSQSGHNTVSWYQQALGQGPQFIFQYYREEENGRGNFPPRFSGLQFPNYSSELNVNALELDDSALYLCASSSGIGELFFGEGSRLTVL.

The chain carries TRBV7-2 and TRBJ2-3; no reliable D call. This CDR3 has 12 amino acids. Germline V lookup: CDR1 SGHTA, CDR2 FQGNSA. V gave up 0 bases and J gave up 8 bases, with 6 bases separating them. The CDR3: CASSLALRTQYF. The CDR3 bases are TGTGCCAGCAGCTTAGCCCTGCGTACGCAGTATTTT. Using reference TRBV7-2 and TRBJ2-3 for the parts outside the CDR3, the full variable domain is GAGVSQSPSNKVTEKGKDVELRCDPISGHTALYWYRQSLGQGLEFLIYFQGNSAPDKSGLPSDRFSAERTGGSVSTLTIQRTQQEDSAVYLCASSLALRTQYFGPGTRLTVL.

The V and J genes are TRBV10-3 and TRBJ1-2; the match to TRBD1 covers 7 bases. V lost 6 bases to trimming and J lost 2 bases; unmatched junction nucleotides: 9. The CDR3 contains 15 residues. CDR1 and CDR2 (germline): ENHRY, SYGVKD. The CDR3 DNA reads TGTGCCATCAGCGCCCAGACAGGGCCCAACTATGGCTACACCTTC. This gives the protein CAISAQTGPNYGYTF.

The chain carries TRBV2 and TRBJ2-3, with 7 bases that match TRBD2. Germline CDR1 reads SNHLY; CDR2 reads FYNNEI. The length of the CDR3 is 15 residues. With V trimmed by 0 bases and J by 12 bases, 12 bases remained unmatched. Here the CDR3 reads CASSEARTSDPCQYF. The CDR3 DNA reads TGTGCCAGCAGTGAAGCGCGAACTAGCGACCCGTGCCAGTATTTT.

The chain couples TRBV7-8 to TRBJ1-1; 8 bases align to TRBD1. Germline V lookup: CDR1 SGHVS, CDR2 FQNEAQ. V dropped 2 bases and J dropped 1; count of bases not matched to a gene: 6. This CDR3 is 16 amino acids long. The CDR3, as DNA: TGTGCCAGCAGCTTATTTTCCAGGGGGCAGAACACTGAAGCTTTCTTT. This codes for CASSLFSRGQNTEAFF.

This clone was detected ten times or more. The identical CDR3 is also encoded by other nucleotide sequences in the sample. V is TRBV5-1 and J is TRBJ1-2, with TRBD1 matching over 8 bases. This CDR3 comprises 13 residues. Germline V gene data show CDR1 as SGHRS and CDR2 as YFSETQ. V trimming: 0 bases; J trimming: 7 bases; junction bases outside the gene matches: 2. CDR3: CASSLAQGAGYTF. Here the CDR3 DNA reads TGCGCCAGCAGCTTGGCGCAGGGGGCTGGCTACACCTTC.

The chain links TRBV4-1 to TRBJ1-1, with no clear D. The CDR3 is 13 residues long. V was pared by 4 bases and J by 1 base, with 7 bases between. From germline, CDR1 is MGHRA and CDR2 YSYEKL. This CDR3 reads CASSRQWNTEAFF. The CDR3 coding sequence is TGCGCCAGCAGCCGGCAGTGGAACACTGAAGCTTTCTTT.

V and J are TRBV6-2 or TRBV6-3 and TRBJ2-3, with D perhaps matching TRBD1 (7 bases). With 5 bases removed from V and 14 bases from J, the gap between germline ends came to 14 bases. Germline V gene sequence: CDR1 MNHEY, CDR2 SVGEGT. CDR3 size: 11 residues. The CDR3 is CASSSGGGTYF. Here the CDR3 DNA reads TGTGCCAGCAGTAGCGGAGGGGGCACGTATTTT.

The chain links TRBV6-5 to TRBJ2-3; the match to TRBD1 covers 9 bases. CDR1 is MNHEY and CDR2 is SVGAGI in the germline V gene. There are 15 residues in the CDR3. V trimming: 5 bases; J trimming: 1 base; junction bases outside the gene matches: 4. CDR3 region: CASSRRDRGTDTQYF. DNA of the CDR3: TGTGCCAGCAGTCGTAGGGACAGGGGCACAGATACGCAGTATTTT.

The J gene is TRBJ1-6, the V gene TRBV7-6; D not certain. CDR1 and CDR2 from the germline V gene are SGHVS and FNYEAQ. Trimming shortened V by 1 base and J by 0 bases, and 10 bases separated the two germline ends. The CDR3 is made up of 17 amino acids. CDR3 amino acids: CASSLEAGSSYNSPLHF. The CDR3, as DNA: TGTGCCAGCAGCTTAGAGGCGGGGAGCTCCTATAATTCACCCCTCCACTTT.

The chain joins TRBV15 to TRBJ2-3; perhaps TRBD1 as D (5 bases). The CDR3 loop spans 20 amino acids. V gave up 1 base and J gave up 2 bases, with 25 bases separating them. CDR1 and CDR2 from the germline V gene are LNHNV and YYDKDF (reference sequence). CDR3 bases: TGTGCCACCAGCAGAGTTAGGACCCGTCCAGGGCCGGGCATCACAGATACGCAGTATTTT. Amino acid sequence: CATSRVRTRPGPGITDTQYF.

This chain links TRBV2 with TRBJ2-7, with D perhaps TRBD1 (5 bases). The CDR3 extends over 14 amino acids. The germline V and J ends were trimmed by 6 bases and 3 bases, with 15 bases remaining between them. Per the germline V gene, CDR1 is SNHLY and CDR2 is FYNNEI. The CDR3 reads CASRGLRGHYEQYF. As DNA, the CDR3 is TGTGCCAGCAGGGGGTTAAGGGGCCACTACGAGCAGTACTTC.

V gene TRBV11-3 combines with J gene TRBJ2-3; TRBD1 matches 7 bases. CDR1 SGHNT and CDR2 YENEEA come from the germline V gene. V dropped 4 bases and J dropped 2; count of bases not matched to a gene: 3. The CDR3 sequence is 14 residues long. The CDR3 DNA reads TGTGCCAGCAGCTCCGGGACAGACACAGATACGCAGTATTTT. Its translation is CASSSGTDTDTQYF.

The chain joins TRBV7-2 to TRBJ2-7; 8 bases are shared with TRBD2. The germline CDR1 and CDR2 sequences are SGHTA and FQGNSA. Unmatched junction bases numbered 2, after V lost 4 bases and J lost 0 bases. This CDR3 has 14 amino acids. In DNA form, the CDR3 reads TGTGCCAGCAGCTATAGCGGGGTCTCCTACGAGCAGTACTTC. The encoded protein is CASSYSGVSYEQYF.

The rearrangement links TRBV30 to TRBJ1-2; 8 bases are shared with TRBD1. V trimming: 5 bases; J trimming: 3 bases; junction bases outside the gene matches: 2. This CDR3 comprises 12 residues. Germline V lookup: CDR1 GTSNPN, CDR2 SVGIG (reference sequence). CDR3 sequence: CAWEQGDYGYTF. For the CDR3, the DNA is TGTGCCTGGGAACAGGGGGACTATGGCTACACCTTC. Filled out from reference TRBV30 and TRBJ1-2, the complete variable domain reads SQTIHQWPATLVQPVGSPLSLECTVEGTSNPNLYWYRQAAGRGLQLLFYSVGIGQISSEVPQNLSASRPQDRQFILSSKKLLLSDSGFYLCAWEQGDYGYTFGSGTRLTVV.

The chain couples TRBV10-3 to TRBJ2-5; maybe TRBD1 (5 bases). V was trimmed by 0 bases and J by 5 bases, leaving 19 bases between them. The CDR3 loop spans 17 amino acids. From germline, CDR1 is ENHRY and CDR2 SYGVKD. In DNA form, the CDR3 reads TGTGCCATCAGTGAGTCGAAGACAGTGGGGATAAGGGAGACCCAGTACTTC. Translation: CAISESKTVGIRETQYF.